The 19 T cell receptor beta chains below were found in one sample sequenced in a study of chemoradiotherapy in HPV16-positive cancers. The table came from immunoSEQ multiplex PCR; TCRdb's copy has only in-frame clones and leaves some out. The sample gives about 20,000 clones, roughly 86% of which show up once; approximately 5% is in the top ten. Sequencing used blood, obtained from a patient who underwent chemoradiotherapy. These receptors all come from a human donor with HPV-associated anogenital cancer.

The V and J genes are TRBV4-3 and TRBJ2-7, with TRBD1 matching 7 bases. The length of the CDR3 is 15 residues. CDR1 and CDR2 (germline): LGHNA, YSLEER. With V trimmed by 4 bases and J by 5 bases, 11 bases remained unmatched. This CDR3 reads CASSRNSGTVHEQYF. The CDR3 coding sequence is TGCGCCAGCAGCCGAAACTCCGGGACAGTCCACGAGCAGTACTTC.

This clone was picked up one time. The J gene is TRBJ1-6, the V gene TRBV5-1, with TRBD1 identical over 10 bases. The germline CDR1 and CDR2 sequences are SGHRS and YFSETQ. Trimming took 4 bases from V and 10 from J; bases not matched to a gene: 5. The CDR3 totals 14 residues. The CDR3 spells CASSMDRGGSPLHF. In DNA, the CDR3 is TGCGCCAGCAGCATGGACAGGGGGGGATCACCCCTCCACTTT.

The chain employs TRBV7-8 and TRBJ1-3; unclear D gene. V was pared by 0 bases and J by 0 bases, with 9 bases between. The germline gives CDR1 SGHVS, CDR2 FQNEAQ. The CDR3 totals 16 residues. CDR3 nucleotides: TGTGCCAGCAGCTTAGCAGGCTTCCACTCTGGAAACACCATATATTTT. This codes for CASSLAGFHSGNTIYF.

The rearrangement links TRBV18 to TRBJ2-7, with D unresolved. Trimming left V 3 bases short and J 5 bases short, with 5 bases between. In germline, CDR1 is KGHSH, CDR2 LQKENI. The CDR3 has 11 amino acids. CDR3: CASSPEDEQYF. CDR3 nucleotide sequence: TGTGCCAGCTCACCGGAAGACGAGCAGTACTTC.

J is TRBJ1-5 and V is TRBV7-2; D uncertain. V gave up 5 bases and J gave up 2 bases, with 13 bases separating them. Per germline, CDR1 SGHTA and CDR2 FQGNSA. The CDR3 is 15 amino acids. The CDR3 nucleotides read TGTGCCAGCAGCCTCCTCGGGAGTGGCAATCAGCCCCAGCATTTT. Amino acids: CASSLLGSGNQPQHF.

The chain carries TRBV27 and TRBJ1-1; TRBD1 agrees at 9 bases. The V gene end was trimmed by 5 bases and the J gene end by 4 bases; junction bases not matched to a gene: 5. This CDR3 is built from 14 residues. Germline loops: CDR1 MNHEY, CDR2 SMNVEV (reference sequence). CDR3 nucleotide sequence: TGTGCCAGCAGTAGGGACAGGGTAGGCACTGAAGCTTTCTTT. Its translation: CASSRDRVGTEAFF.

This clone ranks as large. The chain carries TRBV6-1 and TRBJ2-7, with 10 bases that match TRBD1. Germline CDR1 reads MNHNS; CDR2 reads SASEGT. The J segment lost 3 bases and the V segment lost 1 base, leaving 0 bases of the junction unmatched. There are 14 residues in the CDR3. The CDR3 bases are TGTGCCAGCAGTGAAGGGACAGGGGGCTACGAGCAGTACTTC. As protein: CASSEGTGGYEQYF.

This chain connects TRBV5-6 to TRBJ1-1, with D hard to call. Trimming left V 3 bases short and J 5 bases short, with 17 bases between. Looked up from germline, CDR1 is SGHDT and CDR2 is YYEEEE. The CDR3 covers 15 residues. Here the CDR3 reads CASSSLSRGRTEAFF. The CDR3, as DNA: TGTGCCAGCAGCTCGCTGAGCCGGGGTAGGACTGAAGCTTTCTTT.

This clone was seen more than once but under ten times. The chain has TRBV7-9 and TRBJ1-6; 7 nucleotides line up with TRBD1. CDR3 length: 15 residues. J gave up 9 bases and V 4 bases, and 9 bases lay outside the gene matches. Germline loops: CDR1 SEHNR, CDR2 FQNEAQ (reference sequence). The DNA of the CDR3 is TGTGCCAGCAGCTCCTCGTCAGGGGGAGGTTCACCCCTCCACTTT. It yields the protein CASSSSSGGGSPLHF.

This clone was counted once. V usage is TRBV5-4 and J usage is TRBJ2-4, with 10 bases identical to TRBD1. This CDR3 has 15 residues. The germline V gene has CDR1 SGHNT and CDR2 YYREEE (reference sequence). With 3 bases clipped from V and 6 bases from J, the junction kept 6 bases outside the gene matches. CDR3 sequence (DNA): TGTGCCAGCAGCTGGGGACAGGGGTCGGGAAACATTCAGTACTTC. Amino acid sequence: CASSWGQGSGNIQYF. Full variable domain (rest looked up from reference TRBV5-4 and TRBJ2-4): ETGVTQSPTHLIKTRGQQVTLRCSSQSGHNTVSWYQQALGQGPQFIFQYYREEENGRGNFPPRFSGLQFPNYSSELNVNALELDDSALYLCASSWGQGSGNIQYFGAGTRLSVL.

The chain recombines TRBV6-1 with TRBJ2-2; TRBD2 might be the D (5 bases). V was trimmed by 5 bases and J by 7 bases, leaving 11 bases between them. Germline values: CDR1 MNHNS, CDR2 SASEGT. CDR3 length equals 13 residues. The CDR3, as DNA: TGTGCCAGCAGTTCCCGAGGAGGCGGGGAGCTGTTTTTT. Its translation is CASSSRGGGELFF.

This clone was counted once. The V gene is TRBV7-2, the J gene TRBJ1-2; D might be TRBD1 (5 bases). Deletions cut 6 bases from V and 4 bases from J, with 12 bases between. CDR1 SGHTA and CDR2 FQGNSA come from the germline V gene. The CDR3 contains 13 residues. This chain's CDR3 is CASRSDQGYGYTF. CDR3 bases: TGTGCCAGCAGGTCGGACCAGGGCTATGGCTACACCTTC.

This chain links TRBV7-2 with TRBJ2-7; no definite D call. Trimming pared 2 bases from V and 5 bases from J, leaving 13 bases between. Germline V gene data show CDR1 as SGHTA and CDR2 as FQGNSA. The CDR3 sequence is 14 residues long. In DNA, the CDR3 is TGTGCCAGCAGCTTACTCGAGATTTCAGACGAGCAGTACTTC. This codes for CASSLLEISDEQYF.

The J gene is TRBJ1-2, the V gene TRBV10-1, with 8 bases fitting TRBD1. This CDR3 has 17 amino acids. J gave up 2 bases and V 0 bases, and 8 bases lay outside the gene matches. CDR1 WNHNN and CDR2 SYGVQD come from the germline V gene (reference sequence). CDR3 bases: TGCGCCAGCAGTGAGTCGCTCAGGGGGCTGGGAAACTATGGCTACACCTTC. Translation gives CASSESLRGLGNYGYTF.

The sample holds one count of this clone. The CDR3 DNA reads as TGTGCCAGCAGTTTATCGTGGACTAGTAGTGAGCAGTTCTTC. Translated, it gives CASSLSWTSSEQFF. The rearrangement joins TRBV27 to TRBJ2-1; TRBD2 matches 7 bases. Per the germline V gene, CDR1 is MNHEY and CDR2 is SMNVEV (reference sequence). This CDR3 comprises 14 residues. The V gene end was trimmed by 0 bases and the J gene end by 9 bases; junction bases not matched to a gene: 5.

This clone was picked up one time. V gene TRBV30 combines with J gene TRBJ1-2; 8 nucleotides line up with TRBD1. This CDR3 region has 16 residues. The V segment lost 6 bases and the J segment 3 bases; nucleotides outside the gene matches: 15. Germline CDR1 and CDR2: GTSNPN and SVGIG (reference sequence). The CDR3 DNA follows: TGTGCCTGTTGGGTAGGACAGGGCGATGGGTACTATGGCTACACCTTC. Amino acids: CACWVGQGDGYYGYTF.

V is TRBV14 and J is TRBJ1-4; tentative D call: TRBD1 (5 bases). The CDR3 is 14 residues long. Per the germline V gene, CDR1 is SGHDN and CDR2 is FVKESK. The germline V and J ends were trimmed by 4 bases and 4 bases, with 10 bases remaining between them. The CDR3 sequence: CASSPGRNNEKLFF. The CDR3 region has the DNA TGTGCCAGCAGCCCGGGACGGAATAATGAAAAACTGTTTTTT.

The genes are TRBV28 and TRBJ1-5, with D uncertain. The germline V and J ends were trimmed by 5 bases and 1 base, with 12 bases remaining between them. The length of the CDR3 is 15 residues. Germline V gene data show CDR1 as MDHEN and CDR2 as SYDVKM. CDR3 sequence reads: CASSPQGPSNQPQHF. Here the CDR3 DNA reads TGTGCCAGCAGTCCCCAAGGACCCAGCAATCAGCCCCAGCATTTT.

This clone was observed once. The chain combines TRBV4-2 with TRBJ1-2; D remains unclear. The CDR3 extends over 14 amino acids. Germline V CDR1 and CDR2: LGHNA, YNFKEQ. Deletions cut 2 bases from V and 0 bases from J, with 7 bases between. The CDR3 sequence is CASSQQDSNYGYTF. CDR3 nucleotides: TGTGCCAGCAGCCAACAGGACTCTAACTATGGCTACACCTTC.